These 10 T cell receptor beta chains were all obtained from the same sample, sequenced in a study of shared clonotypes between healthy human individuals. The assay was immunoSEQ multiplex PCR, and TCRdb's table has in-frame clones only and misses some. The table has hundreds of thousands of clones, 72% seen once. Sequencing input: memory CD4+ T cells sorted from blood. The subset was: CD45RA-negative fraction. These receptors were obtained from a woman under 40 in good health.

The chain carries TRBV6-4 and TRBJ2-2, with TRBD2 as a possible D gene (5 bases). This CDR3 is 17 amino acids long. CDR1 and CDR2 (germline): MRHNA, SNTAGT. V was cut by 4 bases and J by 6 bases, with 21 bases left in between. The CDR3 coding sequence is TGTGCCAGCAGTGTTGACTATCTGGGCTACTACGCCGGGGAGCTGTTTTTT. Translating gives CASSVDYLGYYAGELFF.

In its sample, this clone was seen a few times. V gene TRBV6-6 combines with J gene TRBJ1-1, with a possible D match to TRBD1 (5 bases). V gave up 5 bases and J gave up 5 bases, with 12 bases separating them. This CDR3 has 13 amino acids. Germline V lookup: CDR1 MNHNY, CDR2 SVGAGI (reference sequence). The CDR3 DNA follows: TGTGCCAGCAGTCGTCAAGGGGAAACTGAAGCTTTCTTT. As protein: CASSRQGETEAFF.

The CDR3, as DNA: TGTGCCAGCTCACCGATATCCCAAGAGACCCAGTACTTC. Its translation: CASSPISQETQYF. The chain combines TRBV18 with TRBJ2-5; D gene uncertain. The ends were cut back, 3 bases at V and 1 base at J, with 6 bases in the middle. CDR1 and CDR2 from the germline V gene are KGHSH and LQKENI. The CDR3 loop spans 13 amino acids.

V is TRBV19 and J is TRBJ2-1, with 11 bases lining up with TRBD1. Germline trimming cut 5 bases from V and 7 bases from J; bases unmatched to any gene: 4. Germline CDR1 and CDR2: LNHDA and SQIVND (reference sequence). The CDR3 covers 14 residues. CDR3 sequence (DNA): TGTGCCAGTAGTGGGACAGGGGGGGGAAATGAGCAGTTCTTC. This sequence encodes CASSGTGGGNEQFF.

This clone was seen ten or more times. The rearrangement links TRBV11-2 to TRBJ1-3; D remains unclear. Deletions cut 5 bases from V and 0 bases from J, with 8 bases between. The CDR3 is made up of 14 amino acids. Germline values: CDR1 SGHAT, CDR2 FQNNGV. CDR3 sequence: CASSPYISGNTIYF. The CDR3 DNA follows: TGTGCCAGCAGCCCTTACATCTCTGGAAACACCATATATTTT.

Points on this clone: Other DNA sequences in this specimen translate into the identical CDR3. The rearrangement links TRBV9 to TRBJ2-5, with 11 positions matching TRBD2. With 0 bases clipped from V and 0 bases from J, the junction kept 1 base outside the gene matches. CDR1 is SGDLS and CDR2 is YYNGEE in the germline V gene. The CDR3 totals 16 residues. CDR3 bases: TGTGCCAGCAGCGTAGGACTAGCGGGGTACCAAGAGACCCAGTACTTC. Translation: CASSVGLAGYQETQYF.

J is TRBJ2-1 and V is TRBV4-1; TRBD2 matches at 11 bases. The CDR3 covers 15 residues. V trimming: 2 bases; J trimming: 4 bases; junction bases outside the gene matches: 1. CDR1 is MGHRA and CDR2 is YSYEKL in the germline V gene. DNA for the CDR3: TGCGCCAGCAGCCAACCTAGCGGGAGGTACAATGAGCAGTTCTTC. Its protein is CASSQPSGRYNEQFF.

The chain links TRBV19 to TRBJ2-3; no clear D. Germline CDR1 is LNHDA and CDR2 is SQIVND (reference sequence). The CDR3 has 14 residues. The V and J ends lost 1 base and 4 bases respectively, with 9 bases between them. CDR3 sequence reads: CASSIVGPSDTQYF. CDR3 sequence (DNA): TGTGCCAGTAGTATAGTCGGCCCATCAGATACGCAGTATTTT.

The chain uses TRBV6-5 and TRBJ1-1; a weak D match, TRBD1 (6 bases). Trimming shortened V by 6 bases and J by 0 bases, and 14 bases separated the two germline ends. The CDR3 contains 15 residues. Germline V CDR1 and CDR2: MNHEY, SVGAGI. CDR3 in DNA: TGTGCCAGCAGGTATGGACAGTTTATGAACACTGAAGCTTTCTTT. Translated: CASRYGQFMNTEAFF.

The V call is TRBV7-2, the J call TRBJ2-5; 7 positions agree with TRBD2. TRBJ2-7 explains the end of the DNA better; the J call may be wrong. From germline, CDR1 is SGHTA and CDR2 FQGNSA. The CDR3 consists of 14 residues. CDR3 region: CASSLVRGEGEQYF. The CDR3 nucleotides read TGTGCCAGCAGCTTAGTACGGGGGGAGGGCGAGCAGTACTTC.